One and the same sample provided the 24 T cell receptor beta chains below, sequenced in a study of blood T cell repertoires in COVID-19. Method: immunoSEQ multiplex PCR; TCRdb's copy keeps in-frame clones and lacks some. Of about 320,000 clones listed, around 92% are singletons. The sample was peripheral blood. The receptors were sampled from a man younger than 35 who had recovered from COVID-19.

This chain uses TRBV19 with TRBJ1-2; D possibly corresponds to TRBD1 (5 bases). The germline CDR1 and CDR2 sequences are LNHDA and SQIVND (reference sequence). The germline V and J ends were trimmed by 3 bases and 7 bases, with 9 bases remaining between them. This CDR3 contains 12 residues. CDR3 region: CASSIPGGGYTF. CDR3 bases: TGTGCCAGTAGTATTCCCGGGGGTGGCTACACCTTC.

As to this clone: Other DNA sequences in this specimen translate into the identical CDR3. The chain has TRBV12-3 or TRBV12-4 and TRBJ2-7, with a weak D call TRBD1 (5 bases). Trimming took 5 bases from V and 4 from J, leaving 9 bases between them. The CDR3 is made up of 12 amino acids. CDR3 in DNA: TGTGCCAGCAGTCCCCAGGGATACGAGCAGTACTTC. The encoded protein is CASSPQGYEQYF.

The CDR3 loop reads CASSAGPRQFF. CDR3 nucleotides: TGTGCCAGCAGTGCGGGACCCCGACAGTTCTTC. The V and J genes are TRBV7-9 and TRBJ2-1, with D maybe TRBD2 (6 bases). V lost 6 bases, J lost 13 bases, and 13 bases lay in between. Germline lookup yields CDR1 SEHNR and CDR2 FQNEAQ (reference sequence). This CDR3 spans 11 amino acids.

The chain recombines TRBV5-1 with TRBJ2-3; D is possibly TRBD2 (5 bases). Per the germline V gene, CDR1 is SGHRS and CDR2 is YFSETQ. CDR3 length: 17 residues. Trimming took 5 bases from V and 2 from J, leaving 21 bases between them. The CDR3 DNA follows: TGCGCCAGCAGGGAGGTATTGAGTGTATTCCTCACAGATACGCAGTATTTT. It encodes CASREVLSVFLTDTQYF.

This clone was counted a single time. V usage is TRBV6-5 and J usage is TRBJ1-6; D uncertain. Trimming pared 0 bases from V and 6 bases from J, leaving 9 bases between. The CDR3 is 15 residues long. Per germline, CDR1 MNHEY and CDR2 SVGAGI. The CDR3 sequence: CASSYSSTGNSPLHF. DNA for the CDR3: TGTGCCAGCAGTTACTCGTCTACGGGTAATTCACCCCTCCACTTT.

This clone came up once. V is TRBV7-2 and J is TRBJ1-5; maybe TRBD1 (6 bases). Germline assignment: CDR1 SGHTA and CDR2 FQGNSA. This CDR3 spans 14 amino acids. V lost 5 bases, J lost 7 bases, and 15 bases lay in between. CDR3: CASSTGQNPQPQHF. CDR3 DNA sequence: TGTGCCAGCAGCACCGGACAGAACCCCCAGCCCCAGCATTTT.

The V gene is TRBV19, the J gene TRBJ1-1, with unresolved D. The CDR3 is made up of 13 amino acids. CDR1 and CDR2 (germline): LNHDA, SQIVND (reference sequence). Trimming pared 5 bases from V and 1 base from J, leaving 8 bases between. CDR3 sequence reads: CASSLAKNTEAFF. The CDR3 nucleotides read TGTGCCAGTAGTTTAGCCAAGAACACTGAAGCTTTCTTT.

CDR3 in amino acids: CSASAGRNSPLHF. As DNA, the CDR3 is TGCAGTGCTAGTGCAGGCAGGAATTCACCCCTCCACTTT. This rearrangement joins TRBV20-1 to TRBJ1-6, with D hard to call. This CDR3 contains 13 residues. V gave up 3 bases and J gave up 7 bases, with 10 bases separating them. Germline V CDR1 and CDR2: DFQATT, SNEGSKA (reference sequence).

The chain is built from TRBV2 and TRBJ1-1; 7 bases are shared with TRBD1. The CDR3 has 12 amino acids. CDR1 SNHLY and CDR2 FYNNEI come from the germline V gene. Trimming cost V 4 bases and J 10 bases; bases outside gene matches: 6. The chain's CDR3 is CASSVSRGTAFF. The CDR3 DNA is TGTGCCAGCAGTGTAAGCAGGGGGACAGCTTTCTTT.

This sequence joins TRBV5-4 and TRBJ1-2; 10 bases align to TRBD1. Trimming cost V 6 bases and J 9 bases; bases outside gene matches: 8. The CDR3 runs 13 residues. CDR1 is SGHNT, CDR2 YYREEE, per germline (reference sequence). In DNA form, the CDR3 reads TGTGCCAGCACATCCGGGACAGGGGTCCGCTACACCTTC. Translated, it gives CASTSGTGVRYTF.

The V and J genes are TRBV4-1 and TRBJ1-2; maybe TRBD1 (6 bases). Trimming shortened V by 0 bases and J by 7 bases, and 12 bases separated the two germline ends. Germline loops: CDR1 MGHRA, CDR2 YSYEKL. This CDR3 has 14 residues. In DNA form, the CDR3 reads TGCGCCAGCAGCCAAGATGACGGGGGGGCTGGCTACACCTTC. This codes for CASSQDDGGAGYTF.

The chain recombines TRBV19 with TRBJ2-7, with a weak D call TRBD1 (5 bases). The CDR3 is made up of 14 amino acids. In germline, CDR1 is LNHDA, CDR2 SQIVND (reference sequence). V lost 4 bases, J lost 3 bases, and 13 bases lay in between. The DNA for the CDR3 is TGTGCCAGTAGTACGGCAGGGATACACTACGAGCAGTACTTC. Its translation is CASSTAGIHYEQYF.

The table lists this clone with a few counts. This chain connects TRBV4-1 to TRBJ2-1, with 9 bases identical to TRBD1. V was pared by 3 bases and J by 7 bases, with 7 bases of the junction left unmatched. Germline CDR1 reads MGHRA; CDR2 reads YSYEKL. The CDR3 runs 15 residues. As DNA, the CDR3 is TGCGCCAGCAGCCACCTCGAGACAGGGGGGAATGAGCAGTTCTTC. The encoded protein is CASSHLETGGNEQFF.

Here the CDR3 reads CASSSSISEQFF. The CDR3 nucleotides read TGTGCCAGCTCATCTAGTATCTCCGAGCAGTTCTTC. V and J are TRBV18 and TRBJ2-1, with no clear D. Germline CDR1 and CDR2: KGHSH and LQKENI. The V end lost 5 bases, the J end lost 10 bases, and 12 bases lay between the germline ends. This CDR3 is built from 12 residues.

The chain employs TRBV10-3 and TRBJ2-7, with 8 bases identical to TRBD2. The J segment lost 3 bases and the V segment lost 11 bases, leaving 12 bases of the junction unmatched. The CDR3 is made up of 14 amino acids. Per the germline V gene, CDR1 is ENHRY and CDR2 is SYGVKD. CDR3 in DNA: TGTGCCTCGGGGGGGGAGGCTCAAAACTACGAGCAGTACTTC. Translating it yields CASGGEAQNYEQYF.

CDR3 amino acids: CASSQSWGTNLYHEQYF. For the CDR3, the DNA is TGCGCCAGCAGTCAATCCTGGGGGACTAACCTTTACCACGAGCAGTACTTC. The V gene is TRBV23-1, the J gene TRBJ2-7, with 7 bases that match TRBD2. TRBV23-1 is flagged as an ORF with uncertain function. The J segment lost 5 bases and the V segment lost 0 bases, leaving 13 bases of the junction unmatched. CDR3 length: 17 amino acids.

V usage is TRBV18 and J usage is TRBJ2-7, with 7 bases identical to TRBD1. The length of the CDR3 is 17 residues. Trimming took 2 bases from V and 0 from J; bases not matched to a gene: 10. CDR1 KGHSH and CDR2 LQKENI come from the germline V gene. The CDR3 sequence is CASSPYLRDSPSYEQYF. The DNA for the CDR3 is TGTGCCAGCTCACCATACTTAAGGGACAGCCCCTCCTACGAGCAGTACTTC.

This clone was observed a single time. The rearrangement joins TRBV5-1 to TRBJ2-1; the match to TRBD2 covers 9 bases. The CDR3 is 15 residues long. Per germline, CDR1 SGHRS and CDR2 YFSETQ. After removal of 3 bases from V and 8 bases from J, the junction contained 9 bases not matched to a gene. CDR3 DNA sequence: TGCGCCAGCAGCTACGCGGCGGGGGGGCAGGATGAGCAGTTCTTC. The encoded protein is CASSYAAGGQDEQFF.

The chain links TRBV6-5 to TRBJ2-2, with 12 bases that match TRBD2. Germline V gene sequence: CDR1 MNHEY, CDR2 SVGAGI. V was clipped by 7 bases and J by 5 bases; unmatched bases: 2. The CDR3 is 14 residues long. This CDR3 is CASIGTSGTGELFF. In nucleotides, the CDR3 is TGTGCCAGCATAGGGACTAGCGGGACCGGGGAGCTGTTTTTT.

The chain employs TRBV19 and TRBJ2-2; D is ambiguous. V was clipped by 5 bases and J by 4 bases, with 14 bases between them. The germline V gene encodes CDR1 LNHDA and CDR2 SQIVND (reference sequence). The CDR3 contains 15 residues. CDR3 loop: CASSPSVITTGELFF. The CDR3 nucleotides are TGTGCCAGTAGTCCCTCGGTCATAACCACCGGGGAGCTGTTTTTT.

The chain carries TRBV13 and TRBJ2-7; 11 nucleotides align to TRBD2. The CDR3 has 16 residues. Per the germline V gene, CDR1 is PRHDT and CDR2 is FYEKMQ (reference sequence). Trimming cost V 5 bases and J 5 bases; bases outside gene matches: 11. The CDR3 nucleotides are TGTGCCAGCAGCGTCAGAGGTAGCGGGAGGGCACACGAGCAGTACTTC. Its translation is CASSVRGSGRAHEQYF.

V gene TRBV11-2 combines with J gene TRBJ1-1; tentative D call: TRBD1 (6 bases). The V gene's germline CDR1 is SGHAT and CDR2 FQNNGV. V was cut by 5 bases and J by 0 bases, with 13 bases left in between. CDR3 length: 15 amino acids. CDR3 region: CASSGLGQLNTEAFF. As DNA, the CDR3 is TGTGCCAGCAGCGGACTCGGACAGTTGAACACTGAAGCTTTCTTT.

The chain employs TRBV7-2 and TRBJ2-1; D might be TRBD1 (5 bases). The CDR3 is 16 residues long. V shed 6 bases and J shed 1 base, with 16 bases lying between them. Per germline, CDR1 SGHTA and CDR2 FQGNSA. The CDR3 spells CASRNKGQGSYNEQFF. The CDR3 DNA reads as TGTGCCAGCAGAAATAAGGGGCAGGGATCCTACAATGAGCAGTTCTTC.

V is TRBV7-6 and J is TRBJ2-1, with D possibly matching TRBD2 (6 bases). Trimming left V 4 bases short and J 6 bases short, with 16 bases between. CDR3 size: 15 residues. Germline values: CDR1 SGHVS, CDR2 FNYEAQ. CDR3 in amino acids: CASSSLAELSNEQFF. CDR3 in DNA: TGTGCCAGCAGCTCCTTAGCGGAGTTGAGCAATGAGCAGTTCTTC.